Listed here are 25 T cell receptor beta chains from one sample, sequenced in a study of blood T cell repertoires in COVID-19. The table came from immunoSEQ multiplex PCR; TCRdb's copy has only in-frame clones and leaves some out. Of about 160,000 clones in the sample, roughly 90% are singletons; the top ten hold more than 6.5%. The sequenced material came from PBMCs or T cells enriched from blood (not recorded which). The receptors originated from a woman in her forties or fifties who had recovered from COVID-19.

The chain uses TRBV28 and TRBJ1-1; D gene ambiguous. V lost 4 bases to trimming and J lost 4 bases, with 19 bases between them. The germline CDR1 and CDR2 sequences are MDHEN and SYDVKM. The CDR3 loop spans 16 amino acids. CDR3 bases: TGTGCCAGCAGTTCCATGTATGAGTCGGGAGGCACTGAAGCTTTCTTT. Its translation is CASSSMYESGGTEAFF.

This clone has a single count. The chain carries TRBV7-9 and TRBJ1-5; D call uncertain. Germline CDR1 is SEHNR and CDR2 is FQNEAQ (reference sequence). The V end was cut by 5 bases, the J end by 6 bases, with 8 bases between. The CDR3 loop spans 12 amino acids. CDR3 in DNA: TGTGCCAGCAGCCCGGGAAGTCAGCCCCAGCATTTT. Protein product: CASSPGSQPQHF.

The chain is built from TRBV27 and TRBJ2-1; 10 bases line up with TRBD1. The CDR3 runs 14 residues. J gave up 9 bases and V 8 bases, and 10 bases lay outside the gene matches. From germline, CDR1 is MNHEY and CDR2 SMNVEV (reference sequence). The CDR3 spells CASGSGTGAGEQFF. For the CDR3, the DNA is TGTGCCAGCGGATCCGGGACAGGGGCGGGTGAGCAGTTCTTC.

The chain links TRBV7-2 to TRBJ2-2, with D perhaps matching TRBD1 (6 bases). Per germline, CDR1 SGHTA and CDR2 FQGNSA. CDR3 length: 17 amino acids. Trimming pared 5 bases from V and 5 bases from J, leaving 21 bases between. DNA of the CDR3: TGTGCCAGCAGCCCCAGTTACAGGGCACGGGGAACCGGGGAGCTGTTTTTT. Residues: CASSPSYRARGTGELFF. The full variable domain, completed using reference TRBV7-2 and TRBJ2-2, is GAGVSQSPSNKVTEKGKDVELRCDPISGHTALYWYRQSLGQGLEFLIYFQGNSAPDKSGLPSDRFSAERTGGSVSTLTIQRTQQEDSAVYLCASSPSYRARGTGELFFGEGSRLTVL.

The rearrangement joins TRBV18 to TRBJ2-1; the match to TRBD1 covers 8 bases. Germline CDR1 reads KGHSH; CDR2 reads LQKENI. V shed 3 bases and J 6 bases; nucleotides not matched to a gene: 7. This CDR3 has 15 residues. This CDR3 reads CASSPVGTGLNEQFF. The CDR3 region has the DNA TGTGCCAGCTCACCTGTTGGGACAGGCCTCAATGAGCAGTTCTTC.

The V call is TRBV27, the J call TRBJ2-6, with 8 bases that match TRBD1. The germline gives CDR1 MNHEY, CDR2 SMNVEV (reference sequence). This CDR3 contains 17 residues. Losses at the gene ends were 5 bases for V and 1 base for J; bases not matched to a gene: 7. CDR3 bases: TGTGCCAGCAGTCCCCAGTGGACAGGGTCTGGGGCCAACGTCCTGACTTTC. Amino acids: CASSPQWTGSGANVLTF.

The chain couples TRBV28 to TRBJ1-1, with D unclear. The germline CDR1 and CDR2 sequences are MDHEN and SYDVKM. Trimming pared 10 bases from V and 0 bases from J, leaving 6 bases between. The CDR3 consists of 11 residues. The CDR3 protein is CATGMNTEAFF. The CDR3 coding sequence is TGTGCCACCGGGATGAACACTGAAGCTTTCTTT.

This clone was counted once. The V and J genes are TRBV29-1 and TRBJ2-3; maybe TRBD2 (5 bases). Germline CDR1 and CDR2: SQVTM and ANQGSEA. The CDR3 runs 13 residues. Trimming pared 2 bases from V and 7 bases from J, leaving 13 bases between. The CDR3: CSVESGVVNTQYF. The CDR3, as DNA: TGCAGCGTTGAATCCGGGGTAGTTAATACGCAGTATTTT.

The rearrangement links TRBV11-2 to TRBJ1-2; 7 bases align to TRBD1. Per the germline V gene, CDR1 is SGHAT and CDR2 is FQNNGV. V dropped 5 bases and J dropped 5; count of bases not matched to a gene: 8. The length of the CDR3 is 14 residues. In DNA, the CDR3 is TGTGCCAGCAGCCTCCACGGGACAGCGTATGGCTACACCTTC. It encodes CASSLHGTAYGYTF.

V and J are TRBV9 and TRBJ2-1, with 11 nucleotides matching TRBD1. The CDR3 length is 17 residues. V dropped 0 bases and J dropped 5; count of bases not matched to a gene: 7. Germline CDR1 reads SGDLS; CDR2 reads YYNGEE. In DNA, the CDR3 is TGTGCCAGCAGCGTAGTGCCGGGACAGGGGGGGCACAATGAGCAGTTCTTC. Protein product: CASSVVPGQGGHNEQFF. Using reference TRBV9 and TRBJ2-1 for the parts outside the CDR3, the full variable domain is DSGVTQTPKHLITATGQRVTLRCSPRSGDLSVYWYQQSLDQGLQFLIQYYNGEERAKGNILERFSAQQFPDLHSELNLSSLELGDSALYFCASSVVPGQGGHNEQFFGPGTRLTVL.

The V call is TRBV12-3 or TRBV12-4, the J call TRBJ2-3; D gene unclear. The CDR3 sequence is 13 residues long. V gave up 5 bases and J gave up 2 bases, with 8 bases separating them. The CDR3 is CASSATYTDTQYF. In DNA, the CDR3 is TGTGCCAGCAGTGCTACCTACACAGATACGCAGTATTTT.

The chain couples TRBV6-2 or TRBV6-3 to TRBJ2-1; the D gene is possibly TRBD1 (6 bases). Germline V lookup: CDR1 MNHEY, CDR2 SVGEGT. The V and J ends lost 0 bases and 13 bases respectively, with 16 bases between them. CDR3 length: 14 amino acids. Here the CDR3 reads CASSYSGQLGEQFF. The CDR3 coding sequence is TGTGCCAGCAGTTACTCAGGACAGCTAGGGGAACAGTTCTTC.

The V call is TRBV12-3 or TRBV12-4, the J call TRBJ1-3; no reliable D call. This CDR3 is 12 amino acids long. Trimming took 4 bases from V and 4 from J, leaving 5 bases between them. The CDR3 DNA follows: TGTGCCAGCAGTTCGACAGGAAACACCATATATTTT. It encodes CASSSTGNTIYF.

This rearrangement joins TRBV11-2 to TRBJ2-2; 14 bases are a match to TRBD2. The V and J ends lost 6 bases and 6 bases, in that order; junction bases with no gene match: 3. The CDR3 has 15 residues. Germline V CDR1 and CDR2: SGHAT, FQNNGV. CDR3 residues: CASSPTSGGAGELFF. In nucleotides, the CDR3 is TGTGCCAGCAGTCCGACTAGCGGGGGGGCCGGGGAGCTGTTTTTT.

CDR3 sequence reads: CATSDSGRGHGYTF. Here the CDR3 DNA reads TGTGCCACCAGTGATTCTGGCAGGGGGCATGGCTACACCTTC. The chain employs TRBV24-1 and TRBJ1-2; 8 nucleotides align to TRBD1. Germline CDR1 KGHDR, CDR2 SFDVKD. CDR3 length: 14 amino acids. J lost 6 bases, V lost 2 bases, and 4 bases had no gene match.

The gene calls are TRBV6-5 and TRBJ2-1, with D tentatively TRBD2 (5 bases). Germline V gene lookup returns CDR1 MNHEY and CDR2 SVGAGI. The CDR3 is 13 residues long. V lost 0 bases to trimming and J lost 9 bases, with 9 bases between them. This chain's CDR3 is CASSYSRGGEQFF. Written as DNA, the CDR3 is TGTGCCAGCAGTTACTCAAGAGGAGGTGAGCAGTTCTTC.

The chain employs TRBV6-5 and TRBJ1-1, with 10 bases that match TRBD1. Trimming at V came to 6 bases and at J to 4 bases, leaving 5 bases not matched to a gene. CDR3 length: 14 amino acids. The germline CDR1 and CDR2 sequences are MNHEY and SVGAGI. The CDR3 bases are TGTGCCAGCAGAGACAGGGGGCTTGCCACTGAAGCTTTCTTT. Translation gives CASRDRGLATEAFF.

In nucleotides, the CDR3 is TGCGCCAGCAGCCAAGTACTGGGCGACGGTGGCTACACCTTC. Its protein product is CASSQVLGDGGYTF. The chain couples TRBV4-1 to TRBJ1-2; D is undetermined. Germline values: CDR1 MGHRA, CDR2 YSYEKL. V lost 1 base to trimming and J lost 7 bases, with 13 bases between them. The CDR3 is 14 residues long.

V gene TRBV7-9 combines with J gene TRBJ2-5, with 11 bases identical to TRBD2. CDR1 is SEHNR and CDR2 is FQNEAQ in the germline V gene (reference sequence). V shed 5 bases, J shed 3 bases, and the junction held 5 bases outside the gene matches. The CDR3 contains 15 residues. CDR3 amino acids: CASSVGLAEEETQYF. The CDR3 region has the DNA TGTGCCAGCAGCGTGGGACTAGCGGAGGAAGAGACCCAGTACTTC.

The chain carries TRBV10-3 and TRBJ2-5, with TRBD2 as a possible D gene (6 bases). Trimming cost V 8 bases and J 4 bases, with 11 bases left between them. This CDR3 has 12 residues. Germline assignment: CDR1 ENHRY and CDR2 SYGVKD. The CDR3 sequence is CAIGGTGETQYF. CDR3 nucleotides: TGTGCCATCGGAGGGACGGGAGAGACCCAGTACTTC.

This clone was counted a single time. The chain uses TRBV5-1 and TRBJ2-2; no definite D call. Germline CDR1 and CDR2: SGHRS and YFSETQ. The V gene lost 4 bases and the J gene lost 6 bases, with 4 bases spanning the gap. The CDR3 contains 11 residues. CDR3 bases: TGCGCCAGCAGCCTAGCCGGGGAGCTGTTTTTT. It codes for CASSLAGELFF.

The V gene is TRBV7-8, the J gene TRBJ2-7; TRBD2 matches 8 bases. Trimming at V came to 1 base and at J to 1 base, leaving 6 bases not matched to a gene. CDR3 length: 16 amino acids. Germline CDR1 reads SGHVS; CDR2 reads FQNEAQ. The CDR3 sequence: CASSLVRGGKSYEQYF. The CDR3 DNA follows: TGTGCCAGCAGCTTAGTGCGCGGGGGGAAGTCCTACGAGCAGTACTTC. The full variable domain, completed using reference TRBV7-8 and TRBJ2-7, is GAGVSQSPRYKVAKRGQDVALRCDPISGHVSLFWYQQALGQGPEFLTYFQNEAQLDKSGLPSDRFFAERPEGSVSTLKIQRTQQEDSAVYLCASSLVRGGKSYEQYFGPGTRLTVT.

V and J are TRBV7-9 and TRBJ2-3; D unclear. The ends were cut back, 5 bases at V and 2 bases at J, with 11 bases in the middle. Looked up from germline, CDR1 is SEHNR and CDR2 is FQNEAQ (reference sequence). There are 14 residues in the CDR3. The CDR3 nucleotides read TGTGCCAGCAGCCCAGGTGGCACCACAGATACGCAGTATTTT. It translates to CASSPGGTTDTQYF.

This clone showed up just once. The V call is TRBV9, the J call TRBJ1-2; possible D gene TRBD1, 6 bases. The V end lost 0 bases, the J end lost 0 bases, and 9 bases lay between the germline ends. The CDR3 runs to 15 residues. Looked up from germline, CDR1 is SGDLS and CDR2 is YYNGEE. CDR3 sequence (DNA): TGTGCCAGCAGCGTAGGGGGACAAGCTAACTATGGCTACACCTTC. This translates into CASSVGGQANYGYTF.

The chain carries TRBV11-2 and TRBJ1-4, with TRBD1 matching over 10 bases. CDR3 size: 15 residues. The germline CDR1 and CDR2 sequences are SGHAT and FQNNGV. The J segment lost 7 bases and the V segment lost 1 base, leaving 3 bases of the junction unmatched. CDR3 bases: TGTGCCAGCAGCTTAGTGGACAGGGGGAGTGAAAAACTGTTTTTT. It is translated as CASSLVDRGSEKLFF.